The rows below give T cell receptor beta chains drawn from one sample of a study of blood T cell repertoires in COVID-19. TCRdb's table, derived via immunoSEQ multiplex PCR, lists solely in-frame clones and lacks some. The sample lists about 190,000 clones, more than 85% occurring once. The specimen was peripheral blood. The receptors were gathered from a man younger than 40 with acute or convalescent COVID-19. CDR3s include the opening cysteine and the closing phenylalanine or tryptophan. D genes are given only for firm matches. Clone size appears in some rows only: once, few, many, or a class for an expanded clone.

TRBJ2-7 | TRBV19 | 12 | . | . | TGTGCGTCGGGGGGCCCCCTTTACGAGCAGTACTTC | CASGGPLYEQYF
TRBJ2-5 | TRBV19 | 13 | . | . | TGTGCCAGTAGTATTTCGGGGGTTGGCACCCAGTACTTC | CASSISGVGTQYF
TRBJ1-1 | TRBV2 | 13 | . | . | TGTGCCAGCAAGGAACAGCCAAACACTGAAGCTTTCTTT | CASKEQPNTEAFF
TRBJ1-2 | TRBV6-6 | 12 | . | many | TGTGCCAGCAGTATCGGACAGCCTGGCTACACCTTC | CASSIGQPGYTF
TRBJ2-1 | TRBV6-4 | 17 | TRBD1 | . | TGTGCCAGCAGTGACTCTTTAACAGGGGGCAAAATCTGGGAGCAGTTCTTC | CASSDSLTGGKIWEQFF
TRBJ1-5 | TRBV30 | 12 | . | . | TGTGCCTGGAGTCACGGGGGTCAGCCCCAGCATTTT | CAWSHGGQPQHF
TRBJ2-3 | TRBV5-6 | 15 | . | . | TGTGCCAGCAGCCCTACTGGGAGACCCACAGATACGCAGTATTTT | CASSPTGRPTDTQYF
TRBJ2-7 | TRBV27 | 13 | . | . | TGTGCCAGCGGCCGGGACTCGGCCTACGAGCAGTACTTC | CASGRDSAYEQYF
TRBJ2-1 | TRBV6-1 | 14 | TRBD2 | . | TGTGCCAGCAGAGAAGGACTAGCCTACAATGAGCAGTTCTTC | CASREGLAYNEQFF
TRBJ1-4 | TRBV7-2 | 14 | . | . | TGTGCCAGCAGCTTCCTACCCTTGAATGAAAAACTGTTTTTT | CASSFLPLNEKLFF
TRBJ1-2 | TRBV28 | 15 | . | . | TGTGCCAGCAGTTCCCCTGGCCTAGCTAACTATGGCTACACCTTC | CASSSPGLANYGYTF
TRBJ2-7 | TRBV5-5 | 14 | TRBD1 | few | TGTGCCAGCAGCCCGGGACAGGGGTTCCACGAGCAGTACTTC | CASSPGQGFHEQYF
TRBJ1-2 | TRBV5-1 | 15 | TRBD1 | . | TGCGCCAGCAGCTCATATACAGGGGAGAGGTATGGCTACACCTTC | CASSSYTGERYGYTF
TRBJ1-2 | TRBV11-1 | 15 | TRBD1 | . | TGTGCCAGCAGCGAGGCAGGGGGCTGGAACTATGGCTACACCTTC | CASSEAGGWNYGYTF
TRBJ2-2 | TRBV5-4 | 18 | TRBD1 | . | TGTGCCAGCAGCTTGGGAACAGGGGGCCACACCTCGGTCGGGGAGCTGTTTTTT | CASSLGTGGHTSVGELFF
TRBJ2-7 | TRBV29-1 | 10 | . | . | TGCAGCGCCCGACAGCACGAGCAGTACTTC | CSARQHEQYF
TRBJ2-2 | TRBV28 | 14 | . | . | TGTGCCAGCAGTCCCTTGGGGAGTACCGGGGAGCTGTTTTTT | CASSPLGSTGELFF
TRBJ1-2 | TRBV19 | 14 | . | once | TGTGCCACCCGAATCCTGGGGAGATCCTATGGCTACACCTTC | CATRILGRSYGYTF
TRBJ2-7 | TRBV6-5 | 14 | TRBD2 | . | TGTGCCAGCAAGAGACTAGCGGGCATCTACGAGCAGTACTTC | CASKRLAGIYEQYF
TRBJ2-2 | TRBV5-1 | 16 | TRBD2 | . | TGCGCCAGCAGCTTGGTAGCGGGGGTAAACACCGGGGAGCTGTTTTTT | CASSLVAGVNTGELFF
TRBJ1-1 | TRBV6-5 | 15 | TRBD1 | . | TGTGCCAGCAGTTACGGCAGGGGGCGGGACACTGAAGCTTTCTTT | CASSYGRGRDTEAFF
TRBJ2-5 | TRBV4-2 | 16 | TRBD2 | . | TGTGCCAGCAGTCCTATAGCGGGGGACCCCCGGGAGACCCAGTACTTC | CASSPIAGDPRETQYF
TRBJ2-7 | TRBV7-8 | 11 | . | . | TGTGCCAGCAGCCCTAGTCTCGAGCAGTACTTC | CASSPSLEQYF
TRBJ2-5 | TRBV11-3 | 14 | . | . | TGTGCCAGCAGCTCGACAGGCCCTACAGAGACCCAGTACTTC | CASSSTGPTETQYF
TRBJ2-1 | TRBV3-1/TRBV3-2 | 15 | TRBD1 | . | TGTGCCAGCGCCCGGGGGACAGGGACGAGCAATGAGCAGTTCTTC | CASARGTGTSNEQFF
TRBJ2-1 | TRBV7-2 | 14 | . | . | TGTGCCAGCAGCGCACTGAGACTAGGCAATGAGCAGTTCTTC | CASSALRLGNEQFF
TRBJ1-1 | TRBV10-1 | 13 | . | . | TGCGCCAGCAGTGAGTCGGGCAGGGCATCAGCTTTCTTT | CASSESGRASAFF